What follows are 27 T cell receptor beta chains derived from one specimen sequenced in a study of cytomegalovirus exposure and HLA in healthy donors. The PCR employed 60 Vbeta primers together with 13 Jbeta primers. Method: immunoSEQ multiplex PCR; TCRdb's copy keeps in-frame clones and lacks some. The sample records 150,000 to 200,000 clones, just over 75% being singletons. Material: PBMCs. The receptors come from a woman between 40 and 50 years old in good health and CMV-seronegative.

This rearrangement joins TRBV15 to TRBJ1-2, with 9 bases lining up with TRBD1. In germline, CDR1 is LNHNV, CDR2 YYDKDF (reference sequence). V dropped 1 base and J dropped 7; count of bases not matched to a gene: 4. This CDR3 region has 14 residues. In DNA form, the CDR3 reads TGTGCCACCAGCAGAGGACAGGGGGAAGGTGGCTACACCTTC. This codes for CATSRGQGEGGYTF.

This clone turned up a few times. The chain couples TRBV28 to TRBJ1-4, with TRBD1 as a possible D gene (6 bases). V was cut by 4 bases and J by 4 bases, with 13 bases left in between. Germline values: CDR1 MDHEN, CDR2 SYDVKM. There are 15 residues in the CDR3. The CDR3: CASSSLTGGNEKLFF. CDR3 DNA: TGTGCCAGCAGTTCCCTGACAGGAGGTAATGAAAAACTGTTTTTT.

The chain is built from TRBV9 and TRBJ2-1; TRBD2 matches 12 bases. The V gene's germline CDR1 is SGDLS and CDR2 YYNGEE. The V and J ends lost 4 bases and 5 bases, in that order; junction bases with no gene match: 10. The CDR3 totals 17 residues. CDR3 DNA: TGTGCCAGCAGCCTACCACTTGGACTAGCGGGGAACAATGAGCAGTTCTTC. The encoded protein is CASSLPLGLAGNNEQFF.

This clone came up once. V and J are TRBV5-1 and TRBJ1-1, with 7 bases matching TRBD1. After removal of 3 bases from V and 4 bases from J, the junction contained 6 bases not matched to a gene. This CDR3 region has 14 residues. Germline V gene data show CDR1 as SGHRS and CDR2 as YFSETQ. CDR3 nucleotides: TGCGCCAGCAGCTGGGACAGTGAAGCCACTGAAGCTTTCTTT. Amino acid sequence: CASSWDSEATEAFF.

This chain connects TRBV19 to TRBJ2-3; D call uncertain. CDR1 is LNHDA and CDR2 is SQIVND in the germline V gene (reference sequence). The V end was cut by 6 bases, the J end by 4 bases, with 11 bases between. The CDR3 length is 13 residues. This CDR3 is CASSNRVSDTQYF. CDR3 nucleotide sequence: TGTGCCAGTAGCAACCGGGTCTCAGATACGCAGTATTTT.

The chain employs TRBV6-1 and TRBJ1-1; 7 nucleotides match TRBD1. Germline V gene lookup returns CDR1 MNHNS and CDR2 SASEGT. There are 14 residues in the CDR3. J gave up 5 bases and V 6 bases, and 9 bases lay outside the gene matches. CDR3 nucleotides: TGTGCCAGCAGGAGGGACAGTGGGAGGACTGAAGCTTTCTTT. It specifies CASRRDSGRTEAFF.

Remarks on this clone: At one boundary the junction diverges from the germline segment, which might be a read error. The chain combines TRBV7-7 with TRBJ2-5; maybe TRBD2 (5 bases). Germline V gene lookup returns CDR1 SSHAT and CDR2 FNYEAQ (reference sequence). The CDR3 runs to 13 residues. CDR3 region: CASSTREQETQYF. The DNA for the CDR3 is TGTGCTAGCAGCACTAGGGAACAAGAGACCCAGTACTTC.

CDR3 residues: CASSQSKAGVPGELFF. CDR3 sequence (DNA): TGCGCCAGCAGTCAATCGAAAGCGGGAGTCCCCGGGGAGCTGTTTTTT. This rearrangement joins TRBV23-1 to TRBJ2-2; 8 bases map to TRBD2. TRBV23-1 is sorted into the ORF group, with uncertain function. V trimming: 0 bases; J trimming: 6 bases; junction bases outside the gene matches: 6. The CDR3 contains 16 residues.

V is TRBV15 and J is TRBJ1-5; perhaps TRBD1 as D (6 bases). The CDR3 covers 15 residues. The germline CDR1 and CDR2 sequences are LNHNV and YYDKDF (reference sequence). Trimming shortened V by 0 bases and J by 3 bases, and 9 bases separated the two germline ends. The CDR3 spells CATSREGANNQPQHF. CDR3 nucleotides: TGTGCCACCAGCAGAGAGGGGGCTAACAATCAGCCCCAGCATTTT.

The V gene is TRBV11-3, the J gene TRBJ1-1, with TRBD1 matching 7 bases. This CDR3 has 13 residues. V shed 4 bases and J 11 bases; nucleotides not matched to a gene: 10. Germline CDR1 is SGHNT and CDR2 is YENEEA. The CDR3 DNA follows: TGTGCCAGCAGCTCTCGACAGGGAAGGCGGGCTTTCTTT. Translation gives CASSSRQGRRAFF.

This clone was detected only a few times. This chain connects TRBV27 to TRBJ2-1; perhaps TRBD1 as D (6 bases). The CDR3 totals 14 residues. CDR1 MNHEY and CDR2 SMNVEV come from the germline V gene (reference sequence). V lost 8 bases to trimming and J lost 6 bases, with 17 bases between them. As DNA, the CDR3 is TGTGCCAGCGGGGGCTTACGATTAGGCAATGAGCAGTTCTTC. Amino acid sequence: CASGGLRLGNEQFF.

As for this clone: The sample contains more than one DNA sequence encoding this CDR3. V gene TRBV5-1 combines with J gene TRBJ2-7; D perhaps matches TRBD2 (6 bases). Germline loops: CDR1 SGHRS, CDR2 YFSETQ. V dropped 0 bases and J dropped 4 bases, with 8 bases sitting between them. There are 13 residues in the CDR3. The CDR3 region is CASSLDRGYEQYF. The CDR3 nucleotides are TGCGCCAGCAGCTTGGATCGGGGGTACGAGCAGTACTTC.

This clone was recorded only once. The chain is built from TRBV6-1 and TRBJ1-5; D perhaps matches TRBD1 (5 bases). This CDR3 region has 13 residues. Germline V lookup: CDR1 MNHNS, CDR2 SASEGT. Trimming cost V 3 bases and J 6 bases, with 9 bases left between them. CDR3 nucleotide sequence: TGTGCCAGCAGTGAGCGACAGCTTCAGCCCCAGCATTTT. This sequence encodes CASSERQLQPQHF.

This clone was seen a single time. The chain employs TRBV5-1 and TRBJ2-1; 8 positions agree with TRBD1. CDR1 and CDR2 from the germline V gene are SGHRS and YFSETQ. Trimming cost V 1 base and J 8 bases; bases outside gene matches: 8. This CDR3 has 15 amino acids. CDR3 DNA: TGCGCCAGCAGCTTGTTAGGACAGGGCTGGGATGAGCAGTTCTTC. Translated: CASSLLGQGWDEQFF.

The chain is built from TRBV6-6 and TRBJ2-1; tentatively, D is TRBD2 (5 bases). The germline gives CDR1 MNHNY, CDR2 SVGAGI (reference sequence). Trimming stripped 6 bases from V and 7 bases from J, with 22 bases between. The CDR3 loop spans 16 amino acids. The CDR3 spells CASSLYGLSNANEQFF. CDR3 nucleotide sequence: TGTGCCAGCAGCCTGTACGGACTCTCAAACGCGAATGAGCAGTTCTTC.

V and J are TRBV29-1 and TRBJ2-7; D may be TRBD2 (7 bases). The CDR3 loop spans 14 amino acids. Trimming removed 1 base at V and 0 bases at J, with 10 bases between. Germline CDR1 SQVTM, CDR2 ANQGSEA. The CDR3 protein is CSVEGGGSSYEQYF. The CDR3 nucleotides are TGCAGCGTTGAAGGGGGGGGCAGCTCCTACGAGCAGTACTTC.

A single count supports this clone. The genes are TRBV5-6 and TRBJ1-2, with TRBD1 matching over 9 bases. Germline CDR1 is SGHDT and CDR2 is YYEEEE. J lost 8 bases, V lost 4 bases, and 6 bases had no gene match. The length of the CDR3 is 13 residues. In nucleotides, the CDR3 is TGTGCCAGCAGCCGCGACAGGGGGAAAGGCTACACCTTC. It yields the protein CASSRDRGKGYTF.

This clone came up a few times. The chain is built from TRBV5-1 and TRBJ1-1; 8 positions agree with TRBD1. Germline trimming cut 3 bases from V and 4 bases from J; bases unmatched to any gene: 5. This CDR3 is built from 14 residues. Germline V CDR1 and CDR2: SGHRS, YFSETQ. For the CDR3, the DNA is TGCGCCAGCAGCTCTCGAACAGGGGGCACTGAAGCTTTCTTT. Translation: CASSSRTGGTEAFF. Based on the CDR3 plus reference TRBV5-1 and TRBJ1-1, the full variable domain is KAGVTQTPRYLIKTRGQQVTLSCSPISGHRSVSWYQQTPGQGLQFLFEYFSETQRNKGNFPGRFSGRQFSNSRSEMNVSTLELGDSALYLCASSSRTGGTEAFFGQGTRLTVV.

The chain recombines TRBV19 with TRBJ1-5, with D possibly being TRBD1 (6 bases). This CDR3 has 13 amino acids. CDR1 is LNHDA and CDR2 is SQIVND in the germline V gene (reference sequence). Trimming stripped 6 bases from V and 5 bases from J, with 11 bases between. CDR3 bases: TGTGCCAGTAGCGGTACAGGGCATCAGCCCCAGCATTTT. As protein: CASSGTGHQPQHF.

V is TRBV14 and J is TRBJ2-1; the match to TRBD2 covers 11 bases. Germline CDR1 is SGHDN and CDR2 is FVKESK. With V trimmed by 3 bases and J by 9 bases, 4 bases remained unmatched. This CDR3 is 14 amino acids long. The CDR3 DNA follows: TGTGCCAGCAGCCACCTAGCGGGAGGAGGTGAGCAGTTCTTC. It yields the protein CASSHLAGGGEQFF. Combining the CDR3 with reference TRBV14 and TRBJ2-1 gives the whole variable domain EAGVTQFPSHSVIEKGQTVTLRCDPISGHDNLYWYRRVMGKEIKFLLHFVKESKQDESGMPNNRFLAERTGGTYSTLKVQPAELEDSGVYFCASSHLAGGGEQFFGPGTRLTVL.

The chain is built from TRBV28 and TRBJ1-1; 8 bases match TRBD1. The CDR3 is made up of 14 amino acids. The V gene end was trimmed by 4 bases and the J gene end by 6 bases; junction bases not matched to a gene: 7. Germline V gene sequence: CDR1 MDHEN, CDR2 SYDVKM. The CDR3 DNA sequence: TGTGCCAGCAGTTCAACAGGGGGGACCGCTGAAGCTTTCTTT. Amino acid sequence: CASSSTGGTAEAFF. Variable domain in full (rest from reference TRBV28 and TRBJ1-1): DVKVTQSSRYLVKRTGEKVFLECVQDMDHENMFWYRQDPGLGLRLIYFSYDVKMKEKGDIPEGYSVSREKKERFSLILESASTNQTSMYLCASSSTGGTAEAFFGQGTRLTVV.

This clone was detected only once. The chain combines TRBV28 with TRBJ1-5, with 7 bases fitting TRBD1. In germline, CDR1 is MDHEN, CDR2 SYDVKM. The CDR3 has 12 residues. V shed 9 bases and J 6 bases; nucleotides not matched to a gene: 5. As DNA, the CDR3 is TGTGCCAGGACAGGGTTCCCTCAGCCCCAGCATTTT. It translates to CARTGFPQPQHF.

The chain combines TRBV6-6 with TRBJ2-7; the match to TRBD2 covers 14 bases. CDR1 MNHNY and CDR2 SVGAGI come from the germline V gene (reference sequence). This CDR3 spans 15 amino acids. Trimming removed 6 bases from V and 4 bases from J; junction bases left unmatched: 5. The CDR3 protein is CASRLRLAGGYEQYF. CDR3 coding DNA: TGTGCCAGCAGACTCCGACTAGCGGGAGGGTACGAGCAGTACTTC.

The chain is built from TRBV9 and TRBJ2-1; 11 nucleotides match TRBD2. V trimming: 3 bases; J trimming: 8 bases; junction bases outside the gene matches: 13. The CDR3 runs to 17 residues. Germline CDR1 reads SGDLS; CDR2 reads YYNGEE. The CDR3 region has the DNA TGTGCCAGCAGCGCCGTTAGCGGGAGGGCCTCGTTTGATGAGCAGTTCTTC. Translation gives CASSAVSGRASFDEQFF.

This sequence joins TRBV7-9 and TRBJ2-5; D may be TRBD2 (6 bases). Germline V gene lookup returns CDR1 SEHNR and CDR2 FQNEAQ (reference sequence). CDR3 length: 15 residues. V lost 1 base, J lost 5 bases, and 14 bases lay in between. CDR3 in DNA: TGTGCCAGCAGCTTAGTTGGCGCGGGGATGGAGACCCAGTACTTC. This encodes CASSLVGAGMETQYF.

A single count supports this clone. This rearrangement joins TRBV5-1 to TRBJ1-2, with D tentatively TRBD1 (6 bases). There are 14 residues in the CDR3. The V gene lost 4 bases and the J gene lost 6 bases, with 16 bases spanning the gap. In germline, CDR1 is SGHRS, CDR2 YFSETQ. The CDR3 is CASSPPGGGDGYTF. DNA of the CDR3: TGCGCCAGCAGCCCCCCGGGAGGGGGTGATGGCTACACCTTC.

This clone showed up just once. The chain employs TRBV2 and TRBJ1-2; 7 positions match TRBD1. CDR3 length: 12 residues. Germline-derived CDR1 and CDR2 are SNHLY and FYNNEI. V was pared by 11 bases and J by 5 bases, with 8 bases of the junction left unmatched. The CDR3 bases are TGTGCCTGTCGGACAGGAGTTTATGGCTACACCTTC. Residues: CACRTGVYGYTF.